The 21 T cell receptor beta chains listed next were all sequenced from one sample in a study of blood T cell repertoires in COVID-19. Assay: immunoSEQ multiplex PCR; the TCRdb copy retains only in-frame clones and omits some. The sample lists 200,000 to 250,000 clones; 85% were seen once. Sequencing was done on a sample of PBMCs or T cells enriched from blood (not recorded which). The origin of the receptors is a woman between 45 and 65 years old with acute COVID-19.

This rearrangement joins TRBV6-6 to TRBJ1-1; D possibly corresponds to TRBD1 (6 bases). This CDR3 contains 13 residues. Germline V gives CDR1 MNHNY, CDR2 SVGAGI (reference sequence). V was shortened by 4 bases and J by 5 bases, with 11 bases between the two germline ends. CDR3 in amino acids: CASSFTGKTEAFF. The DNA of the CDR3 is TGTGCCAGCAGTTTCACAGGGAAAACTGAAGCTTTCTTT.

The chain joins TRBV27 to TRBJ1-1, with 10 bases lining up with TRBD1. Germline trimming cut 6 bases from V and 5 bases from J; bases unmatched to any gene: 15. CDR1 is MNHEY and CDR2 is SMNVEV in the germline V gene (reference sequence). The CDR3 loop spans 17 amino acids. Written as DNA, the CDR3 is TGTGCCAGCAGCCGGGACAGGGGCAACGGGTTCAAAACTGAAGCTTTCTTT. Protein sequence: CASSRDRGNGFKTEAFF.

This chain links TRBV13 with TRBJ1-6; D is unresolved. The CDR3 totals 15 residues. The V gene's germline CDR1 is PRHDT and CDR2 FYEKMQ (reference sequence). Trimming cost V 7 bases and J 2 bases, with 12 bases left between them. The CDR3 bases are TGTGCCAGCAACCCGCTCGACACCTATAATTCACCCCTCCACTTT. Residues: CASNPLDTYNSPLHF.

This clone was picked up one time. CDR3 DNA sequence: TGTGCCAGCAGCTCGGGACAGGGAAGCACTGAAGCTTTCTTT. Translated: CASSSGQGSTEAFF. The chain has TRBV11-2 and TRBJ1-1; 9 positions agree with TRBD1. CDR3 length: 14 residues. The germline gives CDR1 SGHAT, CDR2 FQNNGV. The V and J ends lost 4 bases and 4 bases, in that order; junction bases with no gene match: 4.

This sequence joins TRBV7-6 and TRBJ2-7; D may be TRBD2 (5 bases). Germline-derived CDR1 and CDR2 are SGHVS and FNYEAQ. With 1 base removed from V and 6 bases from J, the gap between germline ends came to 7 bases. CDR3 length: 12 residues. The CDR3 protein is CASSLVGSEQYF. As DNA, the CDR3 is TGTGCCAGCAGCTTAGTGGGGAGCGAGCAGTACTTC.

The rearrangement uses TRBV7-2 and TRBJ1-2, with TRBD1 matching over 7 bases. V shed 5 bases and J 0 bases; nucleotides not matched to a gene: 6. CDR3 length: 15 amino acids. Germline assignment: CDR1 SGHTA and CDR2 FQGNSA. The DNA for the CDR3 is TGTGCCAGCAGCCTAACAGGGGTCTCTAACTATGGCTACACCTTC. This gives the protein CASSLTGVSNYGYTF.

The chain employs TRBV6-5 and TRBJ1-2; unclear D gene. CDR3 length: 15 residues. The V end was cut by 3 bases, the J end by 8 bases, with 19 bases between. Per the germline V gene, CDR1 is MNHEY and CDR2 is SVGAGI. The CDR3 DNA sequence: TGTGCCAGCAGTTATAGTCTGGGAGTGTCGTCAGGCTACACCTTC. As protein: CASSYSLGVSSGYTF.

V usage is TRBV6-4 and J usage is TRBJ2-1, with TRBD2 identical over 7 bases. Losses at the gene ends were 4 bases for V and 9 bases for J; bases not matched to a gene: 12. The CDR3 extends over 15 amino acids. The germline gives CDR1 MRHNA, CDR2 SNTAGT. The CDR3 loop is CASSVLAGVGGEQFF. CDR3 nucleotides: TGTGCCAGCAGTGTTCTTGCGGGGGTGGGAGGTGAGCAGTTCTTC.

This chain uses TRBV7-2 with TRBJ1-4; D might be TRBD1 (5 bases). CDR3 size: 14 residues. Per germline, CDR1 SGHTA and CDR2 FQGNSA. With 5 bases removed from V and 8 bases from J, the gap between germline ends came to 15 bases. CDR3 loop: CASSPRGTREKLFF. The CDR3 region has the DNA TGTGCCAGCAGCCCCCGGGGGACTCGAGAAAAACTGTTTTTT. The full variable domain, rest sourced from reference TRBV7-2 and TRBJ1-4, is GAGVSQSPSNKVTEKGKDVELRCDPISGHTALYWYRQSLGQGLEFLIYFQGNSAPDKSGLPSDRFSAERTGGSVSTLTIQRTQQEDSAVYLCASSPRGTREKLFFGSGTQLSVL.

Written as DNA, the CDR3 is TGTGCCAGCAGTGACCTCAAGACAGGGGTGGGAGGCTACACCTTC. Its translation: CASSDLKTGVGGYTF. This chain joins TRBV2 and TRBJ1-2, with 8 positions matching TRBD1. The CDR3 covers 15 residues. Germline trimming cut 3 bases from V and 8 bases from J; bases unmatched to any gene: 11. Germline V lookup: CDR1 SNHLY, CDR2 FYNNEI.

The rearrangement joins TRBV5-8 to TRBJ2-2; D call uncertain. The V gene's germline CDR1 is SGHTS and CDR2 YDEGEE. V was shortened by 0 bases and J by 0 bases, with 9 bases between the two germline ends. The CDR3 covers 16 residues. The CDR3 reads CASSLGSTTNTGELFF. For the CDR3, the DNA is TGTGCCAGCAGCTTGGGGTCAACTACGAACACCGGGGAGCTGTTTTTT.

The V gene is TRBV5-5, the J gene TRBJ2-3, with D maybe TRBD1 (5 bases). The CDR3 is 13 residues long. Per germline, CDR1 SGHKS and CDR2 YYEKEE (reference sequence). V dropped 6 bases and J dropped 3 bases, with 11 bases sitting between them. CDR3: CASTRAGTDTQYF. The DNA of the CDR3 is TGTGCCAGCACTAGAGCAGGGACAGATACGCAGTATTTT.

About this clone itself: This same CDR3 is encoded by further DNA sequences in the sample. This chain uses TRBV25-1 with TRBJ1-2, with 9 bases that match TRBD1. The CDR3 has 12 residues. From germline, CDR1 is MGHDK and CDR2 SYGVNS. With 8 bases clipped from V and 5 bases from J, the junction kept 3 bases outside the gene matches. Here the CDR3 reads CASSGTGYGYTF. CDR3 nucleotides: TGTGCCAGCTCCGGGACAGGGTATGGCTACACCTTC.

The J gene is TRBJ2-5, the V gene TRBV2; 14 positions agree with TRBD2. The V gene's germline CDR1 is SNHLY and CDR2 FYNNEI. V gave up 4 bases and J gave up 11 bases; unmatched junction bases: 15. The CDR3 is made up of 17 amino acids. The CDR3 bases are TGTGCCAGCAGTGCTTCTCCTCCCGGACTAGCGGGGGGCCGACAGTACTTC. It encodes CASSASPPGLAGGRQYF.

The chain links TRBV3-1 (or the pseudogene TRBV3-2) to TRBJ2-7, with 10 bases aligning to TRBD1. This CDR3 comprises 14 residues. V lost 2 bases and J lost 5; bases outside the gene matches: 3. Germline V gene data show CDR1 as LGHDT and CDR2 as YNNKEL (reference sequence). The CDR3 DNA reads TGTGCCAGCAGCCAACCGGGACAGGGGCACGAGCAGTACTTC. Translation: CASSQPGQGHEQYF.

The V call is TRBV3-1 (or the pseudogene TRBV3-2), the J call TRBJ1-2, with D hard to call. The germline V gene encodes CDR1 LGHDT and CDR2 YNNKEL (reference sequence). V lost 0 bases and J 3 bases, leaving 17 bases between the germline ends. CDR3 length equals 17 residues. The CDR3 loop is CASSQDPGSRSHYGYTF. CDR3 nucleotides: TGTGCCAGCAGCCAAGATCCCGGTTCTCGCTCCCACTATGGCTACACCTTC.

This rearrangement joins TRBV5-1 to TRBJ2-7; 7 nucleotides align to TRBD2. Trimming took 4 bases from V and 2 from J; bases not matched to a gene: 3. The germline V gene encodes CDR1 SGHRS and CDR2 YFSETQ. This CDR3 contains 13 residues. The CDR3 is CASSGGTTYEQYF. The CDR3 DNA is TGCGCCAGCAGCGGAGGGACTACCTACGAGCAGTACTTC.

This rearrangement joins TRBV6-2 or TRBV6-3 to TRBJ2-7; TRBD1 matches 8 bases. The CDR3 loop spans 15 amino acids. Trimming removed 3 bases from V and 2 bases from J; junction bases left unmatched: 6. CDR1 is MNHEY and CDR2 is SVGEGT in the germline V gene. CDR3 sequence (DNA): TGTGCCAGCAGTTATCCCGACAGGGGTCCCTACGAGCAGTACTTC. It encodes CASSYPDRGPYEQYF.

The chain is built from TRBV9 and TRBJ1-6; D remains unclear. Deletions cut 3 bases from V and 4 bases from J, with 8 bases between. CDR1 and CDR2 from the germline V gene are SGDLS and YYNGEE. This CDR3 has 14 amino acids. CDR3 nucleotide sequence: TGTGCCAGCAGCGGAGGGTATTATAATTCACCCCTCCACTTT. This gives the protein CASSGGYYNSPLHF.

This clone was seen a few times. This chain connects TRBV2 to TRBJ1-1; D not certain. The germline V gene encodes CDR1 SNHLY and CDR2 FYNNEI. V was clipped by 2 bases and J by 4 bases, with 8 bases between them. CDR3 size: 13 residues. For the CDR3, the DNA is TGTGCCAGCAGTGAAACAGTAACCACTGAAGCTTTCTTT. Its translation is CASSETVTTEAFF.

The V gene is TRBV16, the J gene TRBJ1-3; D is perhaps TRBD1 (6 bases). This CDR3 region has 17 residues. V lost 4 bases to trimming and J lost 1 base, with 17 bases between them. CDR1 KGHSY and CDR2 FQNENV come from the germline V gene. This chain's CDR3 is CASSRHQQGGSGNTIYF. The CDR3 coding sequence is TGTGCCAGCAGCCGCCACCAACAGGGTGGGTCTGGAAACACCATATATTTT.